This entry describes one T cell receptor beta chain. Germline loops: CDR1 SGHDN, CDR2 FVKESK. The CDR3 runs 15 residues. V lost 0 bases, J lost 7 bases, and 15 bases lay in between. Authors' processing steps: Estimation of nucleated cell counts was performed using reference gene primer amplification. TCRdb keeps only in-frame clones here, not all; method: immunoSEQ multiplex PCR. From that table come the V and J calls and clone size; the DNA was used to work out D and trimming. The sample contains under 150,000 clones, around 85% of which appear only once. This record comes from a study of blood T cell repertoires in COVID-19.

This TCR derives from a woman between 55 and 75 years old with COVID-19, enrolled during active disease. The sample consisted of peripheral blood. The gene calls are TRBV14 and TRBJ1-2, with D possibly being TRBD1 (5 bases). The CDR3 bases are TGTGCCAGCAGCCAAGATAGGGGAGGTTATGGTGGCTACACCTTC. This encodes CASSQDRGGYGGYTF.